One TCR beta chain is described in this entry. The target antigen is unknown. This specimen belongs to a study of T cell responses to AZD1222 COVID-19 vaccine. This CDR3 has 17 amino acids. V lost 4 bases to trimming and J lost 5 bases; unmatched junction nucleotides: 9. The germline gives CDR1 MNHEY, CDR2 SMNVEV (reference sequence). Libraries were prepared by immunoSEQ multiplex PCR; TCRdb keeps only in-frame clonotypes and omits some of them. This sample yields tens of thousands of clones, of which about 91% are seen a single time; 25% belongs to the top ten. Regarding the study as a whole: The span of vaccine-associated CD4 TCRs extended across spike, with dominance at 160-218 and 743-854. The study identified only five to seven AZD1222 recipients as seropositive at baseline.

The chain employs TRBV27 and TRBJ2-2; TRBD1 aligns across 11 bases. This clonotype originated in an adult who received the AZD1222 COVID-19 vaccine. The sample in question was peripheral blood, obtained 28 days after the second AZD1222 dose. This CDR3 is CASSSRRDRGGTGELFF. CDR3 nucleotides: TGTGCCAGCAGTTCCCGTAGGGACAGGGGGGGGACCGGGGAGCTGTTTTTT.